This T cell receptor (beta chain) stems from a study of T cells in women clearing cervical HPV infection. Study-wide context: Blood came at first lesion visit for cases, post-clearance for controls.

Concerning this clone itself: The observed sequence ends 3 residues before the CDR3 terminus, with the missing tail filled in from the germline J gene.

Germline values: CDR1 SNHLY, CDR2 FYNNEI. The CDR3 totals 16 residues. Trimming left V 2 bases short and J 5 bases short, with 18 bases between. Some clones are missing from TCRdb's copy, which holds only in-frame ones; the method was immunoSEQ multiplex PCR. In all, the sample yields under 45,000 clones. Prevalent HPV16 infections were excluded; only incident single HPV16 infections included. Material for sequencing was blood buffy coat. The TCR sequence derives from a woman between 18 and 70 years old with a cervical HPV16 infection that either progressed to CIN3+ or cleared (not recorded which). The chain links TRBV2 to TRBJ1-2; possible D gene TRBD1, 5 bases. This CDR3 is CASSEFYRGLRYGYTF. The CDR3 DNA, read in part, is TGTGCCAGCAGTGAATTTTATCGGGGACTTCGGTATGGC. Filled out from reference TRBV2 and TRBJ1-2, the complete variable domain reads EPEVTQTPSHQVTQMGQEVILRCVPISNHLYFYWYRQILGQKVEFLVSFYNNEISEKSEIFDDQFSVERPDGSNFTLKIRSTKLEDSAMYFCASSEFYRGLRYGYTFGSGTRLTVV.